A selection of T cell receptor beta chains follows, all from one sample in a study of post-analysis software for immune sequencing data. TCRdb re-derived calls from the PCR reads in MiXCR, one entry per CDR3 protein. The repertoire holds about 160,000 distinct CDR3 sequences, under 40% seen once, with approximately 30% in the top ten. The specimen comprised blood, sampled after autologous hematopoietic stem cell transplantation. All receptors derive from a girl aged 5-17 years with multiple sclerosis. CDR3s include the opening cysteine and the closing phenylalanine or tryptophan. Each record gives: V gene, clone size, D gene, J gene, CDR3 protein, CDR3 DNA. The D gene is left open where the match is weak. Size is omitted from some rows. Given values are once, few, many or a class for expanded clones.

>TRBV29-1|many|TRBD2|TRBJ2-1
CSVETTRLAVSEQFF
TGCAGCGTTGAAACCACTCGACTAGCCGTCAGTGAGCAGTTCTTC
>TRBV5-5|few|TRBD2|TRBJ2-1
CASSFQRDSYNEQFF
TGTGCCAGCAGCTTCCAGCGGGACTCATACAATGAGCAGTTCTTC
>TRBV6-1|few|NA|TRBJ2-2
CASSERDDTGELFF
TGTGCCAGCAGTGAACGGGACGACACCGGGGAGCTGTTTTTT
>TRBV12-3/TRBV12-4|many|TRBD2|TRBJ2-5
CASTPPGGETQYF
TGTGCCAGCACCCCTCCGGGGGGTGAGACCCAGTACTTC
>TRBV20-1|NA|NA|TRBJ1-5
CSARDLWGANNQPQHF
TGCAGTGCTAGAGATCTTTGGGGTGCAAACAATCAGCCCCAGCATTTT
>TRBV20-1|NA|NA|TRBJ2-2
CSARRVPNTGELFF
TGCAGTGCTAGGCGGGTACCGAACACCGGGGAGCTGTTTTTT
>TRBV24-1|few|NA|TRBJ1-2
CATSDPVRGDGYTF
TGTGCCACCAGTGACCCTGTGAGGGGAGACGGCTACACCTTC
>TRBV12-3/TRBV12-4|few|NA|TRBJ2-7
CASSSGASAIPTYEQYF
TGTGCCAGCAGTTCAGGGGCCTCGGCCATACCGACCTACGAGCAGTACTTC
>TRBV7-3|NA|NA|TRBJ1-1
CASSFRGGNTEAFF
TGTGCCAGCAGCTTCCGGGGGGGGAACACTGAAGCTTTCTTT
>TRBV6-1|few|TRBD1|TRBJ2-1
CASRAGTGTYNEQFF
TGTGCCAGCAGGGCCGGGACAGGGACCTACAATGAGCAGTTCTTC
>TRBV7-7|NA|TRBD2|TRBJ2-2
CASSPGLAGGKGTGELFF
TGTGCTAGCAGCCCCGGACTAGCGGGAGGGAAGGGCACCGGGGAGCTGTTTTTT
>TRBV6-5|few|TRBD1|TRBJ1-2
CASSYRTGGYNYGYTF
TGTGCCAGCAGTTACCGGACAGGGGGCTATAACTATGGCTACACCTTC
>TRBV28|few|NA|TRBJ1-1
CASRARAPEAFF
TGTGCCAGCAGGGCCAGGGCCCCTGAAGCTTTCTTT
>TRBV20-1|many|NA|TRBJ2-5
CSVQTGHPRETQYF
TGCAGTGTTCAAACCGGACACCCGAGGGAGACCCAGTACTTC
>TRBV6-1|NA|TRBD1|TRBJ1-5
CASIDGTESNQPQHF
TGTGCCAGCATCGACGGGACAGAAAGCAATCAGCCCCAGCATTTT
>TRBV20-1|few|TRBD2|TRBJ2-7
CSARDGGGGYYEQYF
TGCAGTGCTAGAGATGGGGGGGGAGGGTACTACGAGCAGTACTTC
>TRBV9|NA|NA|TRBJ1-2
CTSTHLGYGYTF
TGTACCAGCACCCACTTGGGCTATGGCTACACCTTC
>TRBV6-1|few|TRBD2|TRBJ2-1
CASRLPGTTYNEQFF
TGTGCCAGCAGACTCCCCGGGACTACCTACAATGAGCAGTTCTTC
>TRBV29-1|few|TRBD1|TRBJ1-2
CSVRTGGDYGYTF
TGCAGCGTCCGGACAGGGGGTGACTATGGCTACACCTTC
>TRBV20-1|many|TRBD2|TRBJ2-1
CSPLPGLAAYNEQFF
TGCAGTCCCCTCCCGGGACTAGCGGCCTACAATGAGCAGTTCTTC